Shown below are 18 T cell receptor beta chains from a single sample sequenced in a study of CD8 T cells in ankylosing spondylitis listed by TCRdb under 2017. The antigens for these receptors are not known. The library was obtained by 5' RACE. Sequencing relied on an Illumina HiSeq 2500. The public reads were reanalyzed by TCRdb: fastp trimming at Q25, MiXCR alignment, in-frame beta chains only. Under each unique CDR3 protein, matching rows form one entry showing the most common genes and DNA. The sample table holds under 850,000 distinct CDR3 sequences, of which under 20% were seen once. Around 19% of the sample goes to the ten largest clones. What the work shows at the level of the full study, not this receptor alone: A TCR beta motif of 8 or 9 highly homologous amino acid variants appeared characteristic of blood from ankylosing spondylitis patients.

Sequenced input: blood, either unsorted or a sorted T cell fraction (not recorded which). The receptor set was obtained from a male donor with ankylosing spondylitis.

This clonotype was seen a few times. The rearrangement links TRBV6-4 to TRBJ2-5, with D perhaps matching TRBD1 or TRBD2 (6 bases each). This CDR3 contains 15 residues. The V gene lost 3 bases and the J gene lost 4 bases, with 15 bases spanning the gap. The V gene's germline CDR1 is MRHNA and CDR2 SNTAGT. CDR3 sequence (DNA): TGTGCCAGCAGTGATGGCCCAGGGGAGGTAGAGACCCAGTACTTC. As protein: CASSDGPGEVETQYF.

The chain's CDR3 is CSANRGQGGTDTQYF. The CDR3 coding sequence is TGCAGTGCTAACAGAGGACAGGGTGGTACAGATACGCAGTATTTT. The J gene is TRBJ2-3, the V gene TRBV20-1, with TRBD1 matching over 8 bases. There are 15 residues in the CDR3. The V gene end was trimmed by 4 bases and the J gene end by 3 bases; junction bases not matched to a gene: 9. CDR1 is DFQATT, CDR2 SNEGSKA, per germline (reference sequence).

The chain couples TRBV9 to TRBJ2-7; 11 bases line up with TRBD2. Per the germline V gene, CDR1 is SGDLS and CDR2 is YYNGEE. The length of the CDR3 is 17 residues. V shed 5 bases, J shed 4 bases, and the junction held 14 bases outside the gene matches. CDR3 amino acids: CASRKGGASGRLYEQYF. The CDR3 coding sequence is TGTGCCAGCAGAAAAGGAGGGGCTAGCGGGAGGCTGTACGAGCAGTACTTC.

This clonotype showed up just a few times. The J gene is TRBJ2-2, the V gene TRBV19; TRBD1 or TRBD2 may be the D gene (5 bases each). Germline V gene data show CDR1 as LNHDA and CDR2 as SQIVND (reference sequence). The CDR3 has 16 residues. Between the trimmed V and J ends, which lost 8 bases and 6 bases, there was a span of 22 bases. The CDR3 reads CASAPLGATGAGELFF. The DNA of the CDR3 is TGTGCCAGTGCACCCCTTGGGGCGACCGGGGCCGGGGAGCTGTTTTTT.

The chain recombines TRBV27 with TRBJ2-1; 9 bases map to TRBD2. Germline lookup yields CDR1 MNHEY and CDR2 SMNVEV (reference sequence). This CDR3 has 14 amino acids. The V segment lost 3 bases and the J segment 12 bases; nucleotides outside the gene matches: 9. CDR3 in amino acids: CASSFAGGIIRQFF. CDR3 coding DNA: TGTGCCAGCAGTTTTGCGGGAGGGATTATAAGGCAGTTCTTC.

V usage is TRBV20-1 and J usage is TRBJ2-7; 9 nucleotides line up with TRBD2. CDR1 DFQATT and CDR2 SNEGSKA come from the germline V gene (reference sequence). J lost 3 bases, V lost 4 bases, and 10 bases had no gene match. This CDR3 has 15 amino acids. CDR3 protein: CSATRAGGRVYEQYF. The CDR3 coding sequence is TGCAGTGCTACACGAGCGGGAGGAAGGGTCTACGAGCAGTACTTC.

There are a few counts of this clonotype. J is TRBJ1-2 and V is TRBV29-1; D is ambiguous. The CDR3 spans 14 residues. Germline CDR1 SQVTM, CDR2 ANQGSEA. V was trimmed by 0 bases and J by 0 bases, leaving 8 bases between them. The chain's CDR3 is CSVEESGANYGYTF. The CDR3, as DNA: TGCAGCGTTGAAGAAAGCGGAGCTAACTATGGCTACACCTTC.

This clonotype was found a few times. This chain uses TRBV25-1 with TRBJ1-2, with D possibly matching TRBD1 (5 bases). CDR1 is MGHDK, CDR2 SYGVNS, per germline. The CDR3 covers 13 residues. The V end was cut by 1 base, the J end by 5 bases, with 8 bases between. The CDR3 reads CASSEWEGYGYTF. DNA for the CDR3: TGTGCCAGCAGTGAATGGGAGGGGTATGGCTACACCTTC.

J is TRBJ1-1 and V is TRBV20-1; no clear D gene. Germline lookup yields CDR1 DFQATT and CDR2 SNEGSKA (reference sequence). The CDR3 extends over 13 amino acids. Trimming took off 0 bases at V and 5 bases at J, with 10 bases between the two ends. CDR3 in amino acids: CSAREVRGTEAFF. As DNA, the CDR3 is TGCAGTGCTAGAGAAGTCAGAGGGACTGAAGCTTTCTTT.

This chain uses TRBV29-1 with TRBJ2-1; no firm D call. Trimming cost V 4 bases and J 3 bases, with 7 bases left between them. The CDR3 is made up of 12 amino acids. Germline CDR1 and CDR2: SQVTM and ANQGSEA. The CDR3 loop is CSVVTVYNEQFF. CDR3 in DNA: TGCAGCGTTGTTACCGTCTACAATGAGCAGTTCTTC.

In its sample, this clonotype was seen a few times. The CDR3 loop is CASSDGSGNIQYF. The DNA for the CDR3 is TGCGCCAGCAGCGACGGGAGTGGAAACATTCAGTACTTC. This chain joins TRBV5-1 and TRBJ2-4, with D possibly matching TRBD2 (6 bases). The CDR3 spans 13 residues. Germline V gene sequence: CDR1 SGHRS, CDR2 YFSETQ. Trimming removed 4 bases at V and 6 bases at J, with 11 bases between.

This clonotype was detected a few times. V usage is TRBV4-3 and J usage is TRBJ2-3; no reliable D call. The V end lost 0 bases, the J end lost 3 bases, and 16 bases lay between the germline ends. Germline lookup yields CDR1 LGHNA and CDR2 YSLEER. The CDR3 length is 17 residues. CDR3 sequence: CASSQEGQAAWTDTQYF. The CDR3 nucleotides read TGCGCCAGCAGCCAAGAAGGGCAGGCAGCGTGGACAGATACGCAGTATTTT.

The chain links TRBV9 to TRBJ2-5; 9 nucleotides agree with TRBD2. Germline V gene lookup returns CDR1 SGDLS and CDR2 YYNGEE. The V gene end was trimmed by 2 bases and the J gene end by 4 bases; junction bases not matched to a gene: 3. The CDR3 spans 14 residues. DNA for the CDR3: TGTGCCAGCAGCGTTAGCGGGAGTGGAGAGACCCAGTACTTC. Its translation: CASSVSGSGETQYF.

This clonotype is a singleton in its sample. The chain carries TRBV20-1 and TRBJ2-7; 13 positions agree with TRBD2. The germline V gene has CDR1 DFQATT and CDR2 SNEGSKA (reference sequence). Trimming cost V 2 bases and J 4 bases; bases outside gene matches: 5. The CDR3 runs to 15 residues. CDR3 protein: CSARRTSGSRYEQYF. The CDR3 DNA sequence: TGCAGTGCTAGAAGGACTAGCGGGAGTCGTTACGAGCAGTACTTC.

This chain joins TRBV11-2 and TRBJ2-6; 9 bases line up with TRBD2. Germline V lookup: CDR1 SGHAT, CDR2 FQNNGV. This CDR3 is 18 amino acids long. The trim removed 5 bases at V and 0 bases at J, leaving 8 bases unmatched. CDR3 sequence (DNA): TGTGCCAGCAGCGGTGGGGCTAGCGGGACCTCTGGGGCCAACGTCCTGACTTTC. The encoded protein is CASSGGASGTSGANVLTF.

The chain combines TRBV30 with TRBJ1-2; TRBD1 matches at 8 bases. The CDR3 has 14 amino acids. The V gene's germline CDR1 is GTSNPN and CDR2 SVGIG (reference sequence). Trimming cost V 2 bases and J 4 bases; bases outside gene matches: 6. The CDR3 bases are TGTGCCTGGAGTCGAAGGACAGGGTCCTATGGCTACACCTTC. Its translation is CAWSRRTGSYGYTF.

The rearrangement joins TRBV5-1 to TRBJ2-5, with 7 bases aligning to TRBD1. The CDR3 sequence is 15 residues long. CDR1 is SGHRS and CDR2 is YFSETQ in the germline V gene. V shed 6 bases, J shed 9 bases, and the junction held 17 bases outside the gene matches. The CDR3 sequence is CASNYYWDRPGAQYF. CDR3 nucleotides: TGCGCCAGCAACTACTATTGGGACAGACCCGGGGCCCAGTACTTC.

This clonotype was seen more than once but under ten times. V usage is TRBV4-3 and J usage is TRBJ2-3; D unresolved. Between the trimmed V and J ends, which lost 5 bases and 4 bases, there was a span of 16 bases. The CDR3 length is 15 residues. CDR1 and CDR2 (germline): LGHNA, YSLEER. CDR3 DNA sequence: TGCGCCAGCAGCGCCGGACGTACCACGGCAGATACGCAGTATTTT. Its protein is CASSAGRTTADTQYF.